There are a few counts of the clone carrying this T cell receptor beta chain. This entry comes from a study of T cells after yellow fever vaccination. Trimming cost V 2 bases and J 4 bases; bases outside gene matches: 3. Germline CDR1 and CDR2: MNHEY and SVGAGI. The CDR3 runs to 14 residues. TCRdb ran MiXCR on the 5' RACE reads and lists one entry per CDR3 protein. The top ten clones hold around an eighth of a sample with approximately 550,000 distinct CDR3 sequences, 15% to 20% of them seen once. This TCR was recovered from a man aged 25-45 years who received the YFV17D yellow fever vaccine. The chain carries TRBV6-5 and TRBJ1-1; 8 bases map to TRBD1. Sequenced material: PBMCs, taken 15 days after the yellow fever booster vaccination. The CDR3 here is CASSYDRGSTEAFF. DNA for the CDR3: TGTGCCAGCAGTTACGACAGGGGTTCCACTGAAGCTTTCTTT.